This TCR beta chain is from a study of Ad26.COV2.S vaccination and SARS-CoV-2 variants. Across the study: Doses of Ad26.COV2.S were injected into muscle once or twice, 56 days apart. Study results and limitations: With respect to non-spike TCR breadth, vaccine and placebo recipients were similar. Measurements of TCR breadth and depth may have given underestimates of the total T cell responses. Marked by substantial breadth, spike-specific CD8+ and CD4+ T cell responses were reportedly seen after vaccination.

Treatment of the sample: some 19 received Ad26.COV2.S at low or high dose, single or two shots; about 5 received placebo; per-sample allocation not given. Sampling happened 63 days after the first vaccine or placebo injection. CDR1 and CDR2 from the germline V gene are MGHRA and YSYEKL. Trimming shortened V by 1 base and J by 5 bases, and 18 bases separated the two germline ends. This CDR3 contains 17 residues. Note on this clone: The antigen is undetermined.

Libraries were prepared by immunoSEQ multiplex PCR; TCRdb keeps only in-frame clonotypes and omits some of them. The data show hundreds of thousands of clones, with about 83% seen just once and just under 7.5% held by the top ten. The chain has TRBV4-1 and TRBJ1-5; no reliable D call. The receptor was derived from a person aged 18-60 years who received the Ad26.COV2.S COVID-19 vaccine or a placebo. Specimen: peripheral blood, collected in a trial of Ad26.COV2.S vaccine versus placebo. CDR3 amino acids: CASSQAKGRWLDQPQHF. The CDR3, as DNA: TGCGCCAGCAGCCAAGCTAAGGGCAGGTGGTTAGATCAGCCCCAGCATTTT.